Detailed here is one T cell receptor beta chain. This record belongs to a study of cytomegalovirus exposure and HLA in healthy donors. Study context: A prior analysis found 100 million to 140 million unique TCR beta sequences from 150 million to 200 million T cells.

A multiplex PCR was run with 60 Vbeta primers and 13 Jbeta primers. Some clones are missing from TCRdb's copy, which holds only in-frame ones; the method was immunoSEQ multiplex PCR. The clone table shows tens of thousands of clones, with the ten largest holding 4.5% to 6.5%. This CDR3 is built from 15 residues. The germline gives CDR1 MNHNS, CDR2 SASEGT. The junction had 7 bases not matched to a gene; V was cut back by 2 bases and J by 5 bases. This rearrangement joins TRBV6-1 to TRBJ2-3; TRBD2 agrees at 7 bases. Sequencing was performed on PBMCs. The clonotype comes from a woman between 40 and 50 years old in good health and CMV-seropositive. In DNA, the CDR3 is TGTGCCAGCAGTGAATGGCTAGCGGAAAGAGATACGCAGTATTTT. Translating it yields CASSEWLAERDTQYF.